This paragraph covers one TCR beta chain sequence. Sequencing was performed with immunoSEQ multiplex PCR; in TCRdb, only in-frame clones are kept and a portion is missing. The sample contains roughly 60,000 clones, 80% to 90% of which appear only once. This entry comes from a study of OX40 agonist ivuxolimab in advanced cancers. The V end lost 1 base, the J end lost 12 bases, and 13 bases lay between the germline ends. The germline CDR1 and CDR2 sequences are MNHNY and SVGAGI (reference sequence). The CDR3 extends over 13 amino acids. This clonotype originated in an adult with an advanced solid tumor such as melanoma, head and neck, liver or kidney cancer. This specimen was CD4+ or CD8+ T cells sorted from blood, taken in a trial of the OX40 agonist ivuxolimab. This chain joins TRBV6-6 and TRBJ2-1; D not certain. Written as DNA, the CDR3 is TGTGCCAGCAGTTACTTACTGGGTCAACGGCAGTTCTTC. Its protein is CASSYLLGQRQFF.